This T cell receptor beta chain was sequenced for a study of early T cells in non-severe SARS-CoV-2 infection. The CDR3 is 14 amino acids. Trimming stripped 2 bases from V and 4 bases from J, with 8 bases between. Germline V gene sequence: CDR1 LGHDT, CDR2 YNNKEL (reference sequence). This clonotype occurred many times. Molecules of cDNA were individually given unique molecular identifiers that were attached to them. TCRdb used MiXCR to reprocess the 5' RACE reads, holding one entry per CDR3 protein. In the table there are tens of thousands of distinct CDR3 sequences, about 12% of which are singletons.

Sample: whole blood. The V gene is TRBV3-1, the J gene TRBJ2-2; no definite D call. This TCR derives from an adult who was a healthcare worker with PCR-confirmed SARS-CoV-2 infection or an uninfected control (not recorded which). The CDR3 here is CASSQPRATGELFF. The CDR3, as DNA: TGTGCCAGCAGCCAACCCCGGGCCACCGGGGAGCTGTTTTTT.